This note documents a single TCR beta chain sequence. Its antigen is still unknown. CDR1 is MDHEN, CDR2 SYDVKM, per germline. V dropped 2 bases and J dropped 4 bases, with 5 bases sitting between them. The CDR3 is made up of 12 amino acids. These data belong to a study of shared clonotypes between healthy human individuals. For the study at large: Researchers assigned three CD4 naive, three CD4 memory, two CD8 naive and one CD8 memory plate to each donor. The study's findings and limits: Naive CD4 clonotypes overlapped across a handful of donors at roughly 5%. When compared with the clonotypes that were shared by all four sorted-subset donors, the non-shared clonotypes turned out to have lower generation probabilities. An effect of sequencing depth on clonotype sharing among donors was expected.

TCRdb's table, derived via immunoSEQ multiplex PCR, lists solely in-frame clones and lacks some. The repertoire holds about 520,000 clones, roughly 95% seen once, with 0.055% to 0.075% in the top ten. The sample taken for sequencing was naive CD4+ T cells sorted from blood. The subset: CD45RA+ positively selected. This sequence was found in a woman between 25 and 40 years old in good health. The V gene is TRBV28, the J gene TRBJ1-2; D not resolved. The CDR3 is CASSLDTYGYTF. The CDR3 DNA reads TGTGCCAGCAGTTTAGACACCTATGGCTACACCTTC.